One and the same sample provided the 32 T cell receptor beta chains below, sequenced in a study of chronic HIV infection and antiretroviral therapy. MiXCR was run by TCRdb on the 5' RACE reads, yielding one entry per CDR3 protein. The sample lists 40,000 or so distinct CDR3 sequences; roughly 8.8% were seen once. Sequenced input: peripheral blood. These receptors were obtained from an adult who had HIV and had not received antiretroviral therapy, or was an uninfected healthy control (not recorded which).

Ten or more counts support this clonotype. The gene calls are TRBV28 and TRBJ2-4; possibly TRBD1 or TRBD2 for D (6 bases each). This CDR3 region has 12 residues. The V gene's germline CDR1 is MDHEN and CDR2 SYDVKM. The ends were cut back, 4 bases at V and 16 bases at J, with 17 bases in the middle. The CDR3 bases are TGTGCCAGCAGTTGGGCCGGGGGCCCCTCCTACTTC. This gives the protein CASSWAGGPSYF.

In this sample, this clonotype turned up many times. The chain uses TRBV7-2 and TRBJ2-7; tentative D call: TRBD2 (5 bases). The V end lost 5 bases, the J end lost 5 bases, and 16 bases lay between the germline ends. This CDR3 has 14 residues. Germline CDR1 and CDR2: SGHTA and FQGNSA. The CDR3 reads CASSPWLGSDEQYF. The CDR3 bases are TGTGCCAGCAGCCCCTGGCTGGGGAGCGACGAGCAGTACTTC.

This clonotype was counted a few times. V and J are TRBV3-1 and TRBJ1-2; D is uncertain. The germline gives CDR1 LGHDT, CDR2 YNNKEL (reference sequence). Trimming cost V 4 bases and J 3 bases, with 9 bases left between them. The CDR3 has 13 residues. CDR3 DNA sequence: TGTGCCAGCAGCCCATGGACCGACTATGGCTACACCTTC. This codes for CASSPWTDYGYTF.

This clonotype showed up many times. The J gene is TRBJ2-2, the V gene TRBV7-2; D remains unclear. V was trimmed by 2 bases and J by 3 bases, leaving 4 bases between them. Germline V gene sequence: CDR1 SGHTA, CDR2 FQGNSA. The CDR3 is made up of 13 amino acids. The CDR3 DNA follows: TGTGCCAGCAGCTTAAGGGACACCGGGGAGCTGTTTTTT. Amino acids: CASSLRDTGELFF.

This clonotype appeared many times. The rearrangement links TRBV6-2 or TRBV6-3 to TRBJ2-1; 8 bases match TRBD2. Germline CDR1 reads MNHEY; CDR2 reads SVGEGT. This CDR3 has 14 residues. V gave up 7 bases and J gave up 2 bases; unmatched junction bases: 4. The CDR3 protein is CASTPRGAYNEQFF. For the CDR3, the DNA is TGTGCCAGCACCCCGCGGGGGGCCTACAATGAGCAGTTCTTC.

This clonotype turned up a few times. The J gene is TRBJ2-7, the V gene TRBV7-2, with 9 bases identical to TRBD2. The CDR3 runs to 14 residues. The trim removed 5 bases at V and 4 bases at J, leaving 6 bases unmatched. Germline CDR1 SGHTA, CDR2 FQGNSA. The CDR3 here is CASSTGLALYEQYF. The CDR3 coding sequence is TGTGCCAGCAGCACCGGACTAGCGCTGTACGAGCAGTACTTC.

This clonotype was counted ten times or more. The V and J genes are TRBV4-1 and TRBJ2-1, with D unresolved. The ends were cut back, 1 base at V and 0 bases at J, with 16 bases in the middle. The CDR3 spans 18 residues. Germline lookup yields CDR1 MGHRA and CDR2 YSYEKL. The CDR3 DNA follows: TGCGCCAGCAGCCAAGGTTTTTTTCGCGAGAGCTCCTACAATGAGCAGTTCTTC. Translation: CASSQGFFRESSYNEQFF.

This clonotype was seen at least ten times. The V call is TRBV12-3 or TRBV12-4, the J call TRBJ1-2; D call uncertain. The CDR3 extends over 12 amino acids. The V end was cut by 4 bases, the J end by 3 bases, with 6 bases between. In DNA form, the CDR3 reads TGTGCCAGCAGTTCGAGGGACTATGGCTACACCTTC. As protein: CASSSRDYGYTF.

The chain uses TRBV12-3 or TRBV12-4 and TRBJ1-4; D unresolved. CDR3 length: 14 residues. Trimming removed 2 bases at V and 5 bases at J, with 9 bases between. CDR3 in amino acids: CASSLIGNNEKLFF. The DNA of the CDR3 is TGTGCCAGCAGTTTAATCGGTAACAATGAAAAACTGTTTTTT.

This clonotype has more than one count but fewer than ten. The chain carries TRBV25-1 and TRBJ1-6; 9 positions agree with TRBD1. Germline CDR1 is MGHDK and CDR2 is SYGVNS. This CDR3 is built from 14 residues. V shed 3 bases and J 10 bases; nucleotides not matched to a gene: 4. The CDR3 sequence: CASSDGTGSSPLHF. The CDR3 DNA sequence: TGTGCCAGCAGTGACGGGACAGGGAGCTCACCCCTCCACTTT. Full variable domain (remainder filled in from reference TRBV25-1 and TRBJ1-6): EADIYQTPRYLVIGTGKKITLECSQTMGHDKMYWYQQDPGMELHLIHYSYGVNSTEKGDLSSESTVSRIRTEHFPLTLESARPSHTSQYLCASSDGTGSSPLHFGNGTRLTVT.

This clonotype turned up a few times. J is TRBJ2-3 and V is TRBV28; TRBD1 aligns across 9 bases. Germline V gene lookup returns CDR1 MDHEN and CDR2 SYDVKM. Trimming took 6 bases from V and 7 from J; bases not matched to a gene: 5. This CDR3 is 13 amino acids long. CDR3 in DNA: TGTGCCAGCAGAACGGGACAGGGATATACGCAGTATTTT. As protein: CASRTGQGYTQYF.

The J gene is TRBJ1-1, the V gene TRBV11-2; the D is unclear. In germline, CDR1 is SGHAT, CDR2 FQNNGV. V was pared by 7 bases and J by 1 base, with 13 bases between. The CDR3 runs 14 residues. CDR3 residues: CASTPFMTNTEAFF. The DNA for the CDR3 is TGTGCCAGCACCCCGTTCATGACGAACACTGAAGCTTTCTTT.

At least ten counts were recorded for this clonotype. V is TRBV7-2 and J is TRBJ2-3; D remains unclear. Looked up from germline, CDR1 is SGHTA and CDR2 is FQGNSA. The CDR3 is 13 amino acids. Between the trimmed V and J ends, which lost 7 bases and 5 bases, there was a span of 13 bases. CDR3 in DNA: TGTGCCAGCACCGACCCTCTTGAAGATACGCAGTATTTT. It yields the protein CASTDPLEDTQYF.

This chain uses TRBV11-2 with TRBJ2-1, with a weak D call TRBD2 (5 bases). V lost 7 bases and J 7 bases, leaving 11 bases between the germline ends. CDR1 SGHAT and CDR2 FQNNGV come from the germline V gene. This CDR3 has 12 residues. The CDR3 here is CASNNRENEQFF. The CDR3 DNA reads as TGTGCCAGCAACAATAGGGAGAATGAGCAGTTCTTC.

The CDR3 spells CSVEDRGGANVLTF. In DNA form, the CDR3 reads TGCAGCGTAGAGGACAGGGGCGGGGCCAACGTCCTGACTTTC. V usage is TRBV29-1 and J usage is TRBJ2-6; 9 bases match TRBD1. The CDR3 is 14 amino acids. After removal of 6 bases from V and 4 bases from J, the junction contained 4 bases not matched to a gene. The germline V gene encodes CDR1 SQVTM and CDR2 ANQGSEA.

V and J are TRBV9 and TRBJ1-2; 8 nucleotides line up with TRBD1. V was pared by 5 bases and J by 1 base, with 7 bases of the junction left unmatched. The CDR3 sequence is 15 residues long. Germline V lookup: CDR1 SGDLS, CDR2 YYNGEE. This CDR3 is CASRKGTGFNYGYTF. CDR3 coding DNA: TGTGCCAGCAGGAAGGGGACAGGATTTAACTATGGCTACACCTTC.

V gene TRBV23-1 combines with J gene TRBJ1-1; tentatively, D is TRBD1 (5 bases). TRBV23-1 belongs to the ORF category, with a function that is uncertain. The germline V and J ends were trimmed by 4 bases and 2 bases, with 20 bases remaining between them. The CDR3 contains 17 residues. As DNA, the CDR3 is TGCGCCAGCAGTCTCACCCGGGGCAGCGGGGGAAACACTGAAGCTTTCTTT. Protein product: CASSLTRGSGGNTEAFF.

The chain carries TRBV7-2 and TRBJ1-5; tentative D call: TRBD1 (5 bases). The CDR3 contains 11 residues. Trimming stripped 5 bases from V and 9 bases from J, with 8 bases between. Germline lookup yields CDR1 SGHTA and CDR2 FQGNSA. CDR3 sequence (DNA): TGTGCCAGCAGCGATCAGGGGCCCCAGCATTTT. Translation gives CASSDQGPQHF.

The chain couples TRBV4-2 to TRBJ1-1; TRBD1 is a possible D gene (6 bases). The V end lost 0 bases, the J end lost 7 bases, and 9 bases lay between the germline ends. The CDR3 extends over 13 amino acids. Per the germline V gene, CDR1 is LGHNA and CDR2 is YNFKEQ. CDR3 residues: CASSQDKGGEAFF. DNA of the CDR3: TGTGCCAGCAGCCAAGATAAAGGGGGTGAAGCTTTCTTT.

This clonotype was seen a few times. J is TRBJ2-7 and V is TRBV14, with 11 bases matching TRBD2. The germline V gene has CDR1 SGHDN and CDR2 FVKESK. V trimming: 4 bases; J trimming: 2 bases; junction bases outside the gene matches: 1. This CDR3 contains 14 residues. The CDR3 sequence: CASSPGLAAYEQYF. CDR3 in DNA: TGTGCCAGCAGCCCGGGACTAGCGGCCTACGAGCAGTACTTC.

This clonotype was seen a few times. Sequence at one end of the junction differs from germline and may be a read error. The V gene is TRBV28, the J gene TRBJ1-6, with a tentative D call TRBD1 (5 bases). Germline assignment: CDR1 MDHEN and CDR2 SYDVKM. The CDR3 extends over 11 amino acids. DNA of the CDR3: TGTGCCAGCAGTATCGGGACTTCATTTGTCTTT. It is translated as CASSIGTSFVF.

This clonotype was counted ten times or more. The V call is TRBV7-9, the J call TRBJ1-5; the D is unclear. The length of the CDR3 is 12 residues. The germline CDR1 and CDR2 sequences are SEHNR and FQNEAQ (reference sequence). Deletions cut 1 base from V and 7 bases from J, with 5 bases between. The CDR3 region is CASSLGLQPQHF. The CDR3 bases are TGTGCCAGCAGCTTAGGGCTGCAGCCCCAGCATTTT.

This clonotype has only a few counts. This chain links TRBV5-1 with TRBJ2-7, with TRBD2 matching 13 bases. Germline CDR1 and CDR2: SGHRS and YFSETQ. This CDR3 has 15 residues. V lost 3 bases to trimming and J lost 2 bases; unmatched junction nucleotides: 2. CDR3 sequence reads: CASSSGTSGTYEQYF. CDR3 sequence (DNA): TGCGCCAGCAGCTCCGGGACTAGCGGGACCTACGAGCAGTACTTC.

This clonotype was detected only a few times. The genes are TRBV7-9 and TRBJ2-1; D not certain. Germline V gives CDR1 SEHNR, CDR2 FQNEAQ (reference sequence). The CDR3 extends over 12 amino acids. Trimming removed 1 base at V and 6 bases at J, with 4 bases between. The CDR3 loop reads CASSLDLNEQFF. CDR3 nucleotide sequence: TGTGCCAGCAGCTTAGACCTCAATGAGCAGTTCTTC.

This chain links TRBV5-1 with TRBJ2-5; D is unclear. The CDR3 sequence is 13 residues long. The germline V and J ends were trimmed by 0 bases and 3 bases, with 6 bases remaining between them. Per germline, CDR1 SGHRS and CDR2 YFSETQ. CDR3 amino acids: CASSLGLEETQYF. CDR3 in DNA: TGCGCCAGCAGCTTGGGACTCGAAGAGACCCAGTACTTC.

This clonotype was observed a few times. V usage is TRBV7-2 and J usage is TRBJ2-7, with D unclear. Germline CDR1 reads SGHTA; CDR2 reads FQGNSA. The length of the CDR3 is 13 residues. The germline V and J ends were trimmed by 4 bases and 2 bases, with 9 bases remaining between them. This CDR3 reads CASSYSTAYEQYF. DNA for the CDR3: TGTGCCAGCAGCTACTCCACGGCCTACGAGCAGTACTTC.

The J gene is TRBJ2-5, the V gene TRBV2; D unclear. The CDR3 consists of 14 residues. Per germline, CDR1 SNHLY and CDR2 FYNNEI. With 8 bases removed from V and 1 base from J, the gap between germline ends came to 14 bases. As DNA, the CDR3 is TGTGCCAGCCAGAACGTAATCTCCCAAGAGACCCAGTACTTC. Amino acid sequence: CASQNVISQETQYF.

The chain has TRBV10-3 and TRBJ2-1; D perhaps matches TRBD2 (6 bases). Between the trimmed V and J ends, which lost 1 base and 9 bases, there was a span of 19 bases. The germline V gene encodes CDR1 ENHRY and CDR2 SYGVKD. The CDR3 totals 16 residues. The CDR3 DNA follows: TGTGCCATCAGTGAGTTTCCTCGGGACTTACCCCTTGAGCAGTTCTTC. This encodes CAISEFPRDLPLEQFF.

The sample holds a few counts of this clonotype. CDR3 region: CASWGQGSSPLHF. In DNA form, the CDR3 reads TGTGCCAGCTGGGGGCAGGGGAGTTCACCCCTCCACTTT. This chain joins TRBV28 and TRBJ1-6, with D possibly being TRBD1 (6 bases). The CDR3 contains 13 residues. V lost 8 bases and J lost 9, with 14 bases in between. Germline values: CDR1 MDHEN, CDR2 SYDVKM.

The rearrangement links TRBV29-1 to TRBJ1-1; D uncertain. Deletions cut 7 bases from V and 11 bases from J, with 17 bases between. Germline CDR1 and CDR2: SQVTM and ANQGSEA. This CDR3 region has 11 residues. The CDR3 nucleotides are TGCAGCGCAGGATCCTCGAGGCAGGCTTTCTTT. Protein sequence: CSAGSSRQAFF.

This clonotype is termed medium-sized (0.01 to 0.1%). The chain links TRBV28 to TRBJ2-1, with TRBD2 matching 9 bases. J was trimmed by 6 bases and V by 2 bases; bases with no gene match: 5. The germline gives CDR1 MDHEN, CDR2 SYDVKM. This CDR3 region has 15 residues. The CDR3 protein is CASSLAGGPSNEQFF. The CDR3 nucleotides are TGTGCCAGCAGTTTAGCGGGAGGGCCTAGCAATGAGCAGTTCTTC.

This clonotype was seen repeatedly, ten times or more. The V call is TRBV14, the J call TRBJ2-3; D could derive from TRBD1 or TRBD2 (6 bases each). The CDR3 is made up of 14 amino acids. The germline V gene has CDR1 SGHDN and CDR2 FVKESK. The V end lost 5 bases, the J end lost 2 bases, and 11 bases lay between the germline ends. CDR3 DNA sequence: TGTGCCAGCAGCGGAGGGACAACCACAGATACGCAGTATTTT. This codes for CASSGGTTTDTQYF.